Below, one T cell receptor beta chain is given with its context. Per germline, CDR1 MGHRA and CDR2 YSYEKL. The CDR3 is 14 residues long. V dropped 0 bases and J dropped 8 bases, with 13 bases sitting between them. These data originate in a study of OX40 agonist ivuxolimab in advanced cancers. Here immunoSEQ multiplex PCR was the method, and the copy in TCRdb shows in-frame clones only, minus some. The data contain more than 60,000 clones, 86% of them seen just once; the ten biggest clones take up roughly 1.1%. J is TRBJ1-2 and V is TRBV4-1; TRBD1 is a possible D gene (6 bases). The input for sequencing was CD4+ or CD8+ T cells sorted from blood, taken in a trial of the OX40 agonist ivuxolimab. This sequence was found in an adult with an advanced solid tumor such as melanoma, head and neck, liver or kidney cancer. CDR3 nucleotide sequence: TGCGCCAGCAGCCAAGATTGGCAGGGGAGGGGCTACACCTTC. Its translation: CASSQDWQGRGYTF.